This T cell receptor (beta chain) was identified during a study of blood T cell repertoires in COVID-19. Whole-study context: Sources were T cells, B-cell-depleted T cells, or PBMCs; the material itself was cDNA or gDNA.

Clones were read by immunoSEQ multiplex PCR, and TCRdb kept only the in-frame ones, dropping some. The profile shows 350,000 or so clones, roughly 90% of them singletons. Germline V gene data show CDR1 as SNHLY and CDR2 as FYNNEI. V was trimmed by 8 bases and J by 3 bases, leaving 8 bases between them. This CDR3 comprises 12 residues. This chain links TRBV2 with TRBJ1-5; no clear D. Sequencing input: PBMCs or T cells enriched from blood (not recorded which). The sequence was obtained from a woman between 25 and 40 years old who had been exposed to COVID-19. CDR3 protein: CASSGNNQPQHF. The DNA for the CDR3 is TGTGCCAGCTCGGGAAACAATCAGCCCCAGCATTTT.